This T cell receptor beta chain was captured in a study of blood T cell repertoires in COVID-19. The data were produced by immunoSEQ multiplex PCR, yet TCRdb's version contains in-frame clones alone and is incomplete. The data hold about 670,000 clones, with 70% to 90% observed a single time. CDR1 WSHSY and CDR2 SAAADI come from the germline V gene. The V end was cut by 5 bases, the J end by 6 bases, with 10 bases between. The CDR3 loop spans 13 amino acids. This clone has just one count. The clonotype comes from a woman younger than 35 with acute or convalescent COVID-19. Specimen: peripheral blood. The rearrangement joins TRBV10-2 to TRBJ2-2, with no clear D. CDR3 nucleotides: TGCGCCAGCAGTTTCCTCTACTCCGGGGAGCTGTTTTTT. Translating it yields CASSFLYSGELFF.